Below are 24 T cell receptor beta chains sequenced from a single sample in a study of blood T cell repertoires in COVID-19 (TCRdb year 2020). The library was obtained by the immunoSEQ multiplex PCR assay. This immuneACCESS table, as held by TCRdb, lists in-frame sequences with V and J called but not all clones. Of the missing ones, under half trace to an unresolved V gene in checked studies; the others have no known cause. The sample records under 300,000 clones, roughly 91% of which are singletons. The ten largest account for approximately 2% of the sample. Sequencing input: PBMCs or T cells enriched from blood (not recorded which). The source of these receptors is a woman in her fifties or sixties in a cohort exposed to, infected with or recovered from COVID-19 (not recorded which).

The V gene is TRBV9, the J gene TRBJ2-1; maybe TRBD2 (6 bases). Trimming took off 4 bases at V and 10 bases at J, with 24 bases between the two ends. The length of the CDR3 is 16 residues. Per the germline V gene, CDR1 is SGDLS and CDR2 is YYNGEE. In DNA form, the CDR3 reads TGTGCCAGCAGCCCCCGTGGCGGGAAGCTACAAAGGGAGCAGTTCTTC. Translated: CASSPRGGKLQREQFF.

The chain has TRBV5-4 and TRBJ2-1, with 7 bases identical to TRBD2. CDR1 and CDR2 (germline): SGHNT, YYREEE (reference sequence). This CDR3 spans 16 amino acids. V lost 4 bases to trimming and J lost 0 bases; unmatched junction nucleotides: 7. CDR3 DNA sequence: TGTGCCAGCAGCAGACTAGCTGGGAGCTCCTACAATGAGCAGTTCTTC. It yields the protein CASSRLAGSSYNEQFF.

The gene calls are TRBV9 and TRBJ2-7; D gene ambiguous. Germline V gene lookup returns CDR1 SGDLS and CDR2 YYNGEE. This CDR3 region has 14 residues. V lost 4 bases to trimming and J lost 0 bases, with 11 bases between them. The CDR3 bases are TGTGCCAGCAGCTCTCACTCGGGCTCCTACGAGCAGTACTTC. It encodes CASSSHSGSYEQYF.

V and J are TRBV30 and TRBJ1-1; 8 positions agree with TRBD1. The trim removed 4 bases at V and 0 bases at J, leaving 4 bases unmatched. Germline assignment: CDR1 GTSNPN and CDR2 SVGIG (reference sequence). This CDR3 is 14 amino acids long. The CDR3 coding sequence is TGTGCCTGGACCCGGGACAGGATGAACACTGAAGCTTTCTTT. Translating gives CAWTRDRMNTEAFF.

V usage is TRBV6-5 and J usage is TRBJ2-7, with TRBD2 matching 11 bases. CDR1 is MNHEY and CDR2 is SVGAGI in the germline V gene. The CDR3 runs to 15 residues. V shed 5 bases, J shed 6 bases, and the junction held 9 bases outside the gene matches. This CDR3 reads CASSPSSGRTGEQYF. The CDR3 DNA reads as TGTGCCAGCAGTCCTTCTAGCGGGAGGACCGGCGAGCAGTACTTC.

The chain couples TRBV28 to TRBJ2-7; a weak D match, TRBD2 (6 bases). From germline, CDR1 is MDHEN and CDR2 SYDVKM. V was clipped by 2 bases and J by 2 bases, with 19 bases between them. The CDR3 is 17 amino acids. The CDR3 is CASSLPSTSYWTYEQYF. The DNA of the CDR3 is TGTGCCAGCAGTTTACCCTCTACTAGCTACTGGACCTACGAGCAGTACTTC.

CDR3 sequence: CASSGTAGGYEQYF. CDR3 coding DNA: TGTGCCAGCAGTGGGACGGCAGGGGGGTACGAGCAGTACTTC. The J gene is TRBJ2-7, the V gene TRBV27, with a weak D call TRBD1 (7 bases). The V end was cut by 5 bases, the J end by 4 bases, with 15 bases between. The CDR3 has 14 residues. Germline assignment: CDR1 MNHEY and CDR2 SMNVEV (reference sequence).

The chain combines TRBV5-6 with TRBJ1-3; D not resolved. Per the germline V gene, CDR1 is SGHDT and CDR2 is YYEEEE. The V gene lost 1 base and the J gene lost 0 bases, with 8 bases spanning the gap. The CDR3 is made up of 15 amino acids. The CDR3 DNA reads as TGTGCCAGCAGCTTGCGTAAGAGCTCTGGAAACACCATATATTTT. Protein sequence: CASSLRKSSGNTIYF.

This sequence joins TRBV14 and TRBJ1-1, with D possibly TRBD1 on 6 matching bases. Germline V lookup: CDR1 SGHDN, CDR2 FVKESK. The CDR3 spans 15 residues. With 0 bases removed from V and 5 bases from J, the gap between germline ends came to 13 bases. Here the CDR3 reads CASSQEGGGRTEAFF. The CDR3 nucleotides are TGTGCCAGCAGCCAAGAGGGAGGGGGTAGGACTGAAGCTTTCTTT.

The V and J genes are TRBV2 and TRBJ2-1; 9 bases align to TRBD1. Germline CDR1 and CDR2: SNHLY and FYNNEI. With 7 bases clipped from V and 8 bases from J, the junction kept 9 bases outside the gene matches. The CDR3 contains 14 residues. The CDR3 here is CASNRDRAVDEQFF. The CDR3 coding sequence is TGTGCCAGCAACCGGGACAGGGCTGTCGATGAGCAGTTCTTC.

The J gene is TRBJ2-7, the V gene TRBV3-1 (or the pseudogene TRBV3-2), with 8 bases that match TRBD2. The ends lost 4 bases at V and 5 bases at J; junction bases unmatched: 4. The CDR3 loop spans 13 amino acids. CDR1 LGHDT and CDR2 YNNKEL come from the germline V gene (reference sequence). The CDR3 bases are TGTGCCAGCAGCCTTAGCGGGACGGACGAGCAGTACTTC. Its translation: CASSLSGTDEQYF.

A word on this clone: At the DNA level, this CDR3 is encoded by other sequences in the same sample as well. The rearrangement joins TRBV5-1 to TRBJ2-5; 8 bases align to TRBD2. CDR3 size: 14 residues. J gave up 4 bases and V 3 bases, and 5 bases lay outside the gene matches. Germline V lookup: CDR1 SGHRS, CDR2 YFSETQ. The CDR3 DNA sequence: TGCGCCAGCAGCTCCGGGAGGGGAGGAGAGACCCAGTACTTC. Encoded protein: CASSSGRGGETQYF.

The chain carries TRBV5-1 and TRBJ2-1; D may be TRBD1 (5 bases). Germline lookup yields CDR1 SGHRS and CDR2 YFSETQ. Trimming removed 0 bases at V and 4 bases at J, with 11 bases between. CDR3 size: 15 residues. The DNA of the CDR3 is TGCGCCAGCAGCTTGGATAATCAGGGTTACAATGAGCAGTTCTTC. Its protein is CASSLDNQGYNEQFF.

The chain joins TRBV7-3 to TRBJ1-6, with TRBD1 identical over 9 bases. The trim removed 4 bases at V and 10 bases at J, leaving 8 bases unmatched. The CDR3 totals 15 residues. Germline CDR1 is SGHTA and CDR2 is FQGTGA. The CDR3 is CASSSGQGFGSPLHF. CDR3 bases: TGTGCCAGCAGCTCCGGACAGGGGTTTGGGTCACCCCTCCACTTT.

The chain joins TRBV10-1 to TRBJ2-7, with a weak D call TRBD2 (6 bases). Germline V gives CDR1 WNHNN, CDR2 SYGVQD (reference sequence). Deletions cut 3 bases from V and 7 bases from J, with 13 bases between. This CDR3 spans 13 amino acids. This chain's CDR3 is CASSDSGESEQYF. The CDR3 nucleotides read TGCGCCAGCAGTGATTCGGGGGAATCGGAGCAGTACTTC.

The chain couples TRBV6-5 to TRBJ1-2; D perhaps matches TRBD1 (5 bases). CDR3 length: 16 amino acids. Trimming removed 2 bases at V and 2 bases at J, with 15 bases between. Per germline, CDR1 MNHEY and CDR2 SVGAGI. The CDR3 sequence is CASSYLTGNSNYGYTF. The CDR3 DNA reads as TGTGCCAGCAGTTACCTTACAGGAAATAGCAACTATGGCTACACCTTC.

This chain links TRBV6-1 with TRBJ1-2; D is possibly TRBD1 (6 bases). With 2 bases removed from V and 5 bases from J, the gap between germline ends came to 12 bases. The CDR3 is 14 amino acids. In germline, CDR1 is MNHNS, CDR2 SASEGT. DNA of the CDR3: TGTGCCAGCAGTGAAAGCCCAAGGGGGTATGGCTACACCTTC. Protein sequence: CASSESPRGYGYTF.

The rearrangement joins TRBV7-8 to TRBJ2-3; TRBD2 is a possible D gene (6 bases). The ends were cut back, 0 bases at V and 2 bases at J, with 15 bases in the middle. Germline values: CDR1 SGHVS, CDR2 FQNEAQ. The CDR3 runs 17 residues. CDR3 bases: TGTGCCAGCAGCTTAGCTTTTGTGGGACTTGTCACAGATACGCAGTATTTT. Translation gives CASSLAFVGLVTDTQYF.

V is TRBV20-1 and J is TRBJ2-1; D possibly corresponds to TRBD1 (6 bases). This CDR3 is 12 amino acids long. Per the germline V gene, CDR1 is DFQATT and CDR2 is SNEGSKA (reference sequence). The V end was cut by 3 bases, the J end by 9 bases, with 12 bases between. CDR3 sequence reads: CSASVQGVEQFF. The CDR3 bases are TGCAGTGCTAGTGTACAGGGTGTTGAGCAGTTCTTC.

The rearrangement uses TRBV21-1 and TRBJ2-7; the table's D call TRBD2 went unverified against the DNA. TRBV21-1 is deemed a pseudogene. The CDR3 sequence is 14 residues long. In nucleotides, the CDR3 is TGTGCCAGCAGCGGCCTAGCGGTAACCTACGAGCAGTACTTC. Translation: CASSGLAVTYEQYF.

The CDR3 spells CASSARLAAGGNEQFF. The CDR3 DNA follows: TGTGCCAGCAGCGCCCGACTCGCCGCGGGGGGCAATGAGCAGTTCTTC. V is TRBV9 and J is TRBJ2-1; 8 bases align to TRBD2. CDR3 size: 16 residues. Germline V gene sequence: CDR1 SGDLS, CDR2 YYNGEE. With 3 bases clipped from V and 6 bases from J, the junction kept 11 bases outside the gene matches.

CDR3 DNA: TGTGCCAGCAGTTACAACAGAAGAGCCACTGAAGCTTTCTTT. Translated, it gives CASSYNRRATEAFF. The chain couples TRBV6-2 or TRBV6-3 to TRBJ1-1; D remains unclear. The V and J ends lost 2 bases and 4 bases respectively, with 11 bases between them. Germline CDR1 MNHEY, CDR2 SVGEGT. This CDR3 contains 14 residues.

The chain joins TRBV3-1 (or the pseudogene TRBV3-2) to TRBJ2-3; TRBD2 agrees at 10 bases. This CDR3 has 18 residues. The trim removed 1 base at V and 1 base at J, leaving 8 bases unmatched. Per germline, CDR1 LGHDT and CDR2 YNNKEL (reference sequence). The CDR3 reads CASSQGPSGRRGTDTQYF. In DNA form, the CDR3 reads TGTGCCAGCAGCCAAGGCCCTAGCGGGAGAAGGGGCACAGATACGCAGTATTTT.

The rearrangement uses TRBV29-1 and TRBJ2-7; 9 bases match TRBD2. The CDR3 sequence is 15 residues long. J lost 2 bases, V lost 6 bases, and 11 bases had no gene match. In germline, CDR1 is SQVTM, CDR2 ANQGSEA. The CDR3 region is CSVRLAVLTPYEQYF. The CDR3 DNA reads as TGCAGCGTACGACTAGCGGTTTTAACCCCCTACGAGCAGTACTTC.